The 7 T cell receptor beta chains listed next were all sequenced from one sample in a study of shared clonotypes between healthy human individuals. Using immunoSEQ multiplex PCR, the repertoire was profiled, and TCRdb retains in-frame clones only, with some absent. The sample consists of approximately 2.4 million clones, under 97% of them appearing once. Material for sequencing was naive CD4+ T cells sorted from blood. Sample subset: CD45RA+ positively selected. Receptor source: a man between 18 and 35 years old in good health.

Here the CDR3 reads CAWSPGVSYGYTF. The CDR3 region has the DNA TGTGCCTGGAGTCCTGGGGTCTCCTATGGCTACACCTTC. The chain is built from TRBV30 and TRBJ1-2; D remains unclear. This CDR3 spans 13 amino acids. CDR1 and CDR2 (germline): GTSNPN, SVGIG (reference sequence). Deletions cut 2 bases from V and 4 bases from J, with 11 bases between.

V and J are TRBV2 and TRBJ1-2, with 12 bases fitting TRBD1. V lost 5 bases, J lost 5 bases, and 9 bases stayed unmatched. The CDR3 covers 16 residues. Looked up from germline, CDR1 is SNHLY and CDR2 is FYNNEI. The CDR3, as DNA: TGTGCCAGCAGTACCCCGGGACAGGGGGCGCGGTATGGCTACACCTTC. Translating gives CASSTPGQGARYGYTF.

V and J are TRBV5-4 and TRBJ2-3; possible D gene TRBD1, 5 bases. The CDR3 length is 16 residues. Germline V gene lookup returns CDR1 SGHNT and CDR2 YYREEE (reference sequence). The V gene lost 0 bases and the J gene lost 2 bases, with 13 bases spanning the gap. CDR3 sequence reads: CASSLDLSRVTDTQYF. The CDR3 DNA follows: TGTGCCAGCAGCTTGGATCTTAGCAGGGTCACAGATACGCAGTATTTT. Supplemented by reference TRBV5-4 and TRBJ2-3, the full variable domain reads ETGVTQSPTHLIKTRGQQVTLRCSSQSGHNTVSWYQQALGQGPQFIFQYYREEENGRGNFPPRFSGLQFPNYSSELNVNALELDDSALYLCASSLDLSRVTDTQYFGPGTRLTVL.

This chain connects TRBV9 to TRBJ2-1, with D perhaps TRBD2 (6 bases). Germline CDR1 is SGDLS and CDR2 is YYNGEE. Trimming took 4 bases from V and 7 from J, leaving 18 bases between them. The CDR3 runs to 15 residues. DNA for the CDR3: TGTGCCAGCAGCATTACCGGGACTCACTGGAATGAGCAGTTCTTC. It translates to CASSITGTHWNEQFF.

The J gene is TRBJ2-7, the V gene TRBV6-6; D is perhaps TRBD1 (5 bases). V was cut by 8 bases and J by 0 bases, with 8 bases left in between. Germline-derived CDR1 and CDR2 are MNHNY and SVGAGI (reference sequence). The CDR3 sequence is 12 residues long. Here the CDR3 DNA reads TGTGCCAGCGAAAGGGGCTCCTACGAGCAGTACTTC. Translated: CASERGSYEQYF.

This chain uses TRBV28 with TRBJ1-5; D unclear. There are 14 residues in the CDR3. From germline, CDR1 is MDHEN and CDR2 SYDVKM. V was clipped by 2 bases and J by 4 bases, with 9 bases between them. The CDR3 here is CASSLESGNQPQHF. For the CDR3, the DNA is TGTGCCAGCAGTTTAGAGTCGGGGAATCAGCCCCAGCATTTT.

This chain joins TRBV5-1 and TRBJ2-1; 9 bases are shared with TRBD1. This CDR3 spans 12 amino acids. Trimming removed 9 bases from V and 7 bases from J; junction bases left unmatched: 5. CDR1 and CDR2 from the germline V gene are SGHRS and YFSETQ. In DNA, the CDR3 is TGCGCCACCGGGACAGGGTCGAATGAGCAGTTCTTC. Encoded protein: CATGTGSNEQFF.